The source of this T cell receptor beta chain is a study of identical twins. Study observations and caveats: Insertions were reduced in abundant cord blood beta clonotypes but not in memory repertoires.

TCRdb processed the 5' RACE reads anew with MiXCR; each CDR3 protein has one entry. The sample lists fewer than 250,000 distinct CDR3 sequences, 6% to 8.5% occurring once. CDR1 MNHNS and CDR2 SASEGT come from the germline V gene. This CDR3 is 16 amino acids long. The V end lost 2 bases, the J end lost 0 bases, and 10 bases lay between the germline ends. This clonotype was seen a few times. The target antigen is unknown. These same records also appear under a second study, on yellow fever vaccine responses in identical twins.

The specimen sequenced was CD8+ T cells sorted from blood. This receptor was obtained from a woman aged 18-29 years in good health. V usage is TRBV6-1 and J usage is TRBJ2-2, with unresolved D. CDR3 coding DNA: TGTGCCAGCAGTGAATTCATTTCAGCGAACACCGGGGAGCTGTTTTTT. It codes for CASSEFISANTGELFF.